Shown below are 21 T cell receptor beta chains from a single sample sequenced in a study of Ad26.COV2.S vaccination and SARS-CoV-2 variants (dated by TCRdb to the early 2020s). This specimen's treatment or condition label, interpreted: approximately 18 received Ad26.COV2.S at low or high dose, single or two shots; roughly five received placebo; per-sample allocation not given. Repertoires of vaccine and placebo recipients were sequenced from samples collected on day 63 after the first injection. Library method: the immunoSEQ multiplex PCR assay. The source is immuneACCESS, and TCRdb retained only in-frame sequences with V and J called. Part of the clones is not carried over; for the studies checked, unresolved V genes explain less than half of this, and the remainder is unexplained. This sample has fewer than 500,000 clones in its table, and roughly 87% of those were observed once. The ten largest make up approximately 4.5% of the sample.

This sample comprised peripheral blood, obtained in a trial of Ad26.COV2.S vaccine versus placebo. The source of these receptors is a person aged 18-60 years who received the Ad26.COV2.S COVID-19 vaccine or a placebo.

This clone has a single count. The chain combines TRBV5-1 with TRBJ1-4, with D uncertain. The CDR3 spans 14 residues. V lost 2 bases to trimming and J lost 8 bases, with 13 bases between them. Germline V gene lookup returns CDR1 SGHRS and CDR2 YFSETQ. The CDR3, as DNA: TGCGCCAGCAGCTTAAGCGGGGTACGCGAAAAACTGTTTTTT. Residues: CASSLSGVREKLFF.

CDR3 sequence reads: CASSSPGTSAGELFF. The DNA for the CDR3 is TGTGCCAGCAGCTCCCCCGGGACATCGGCCGGGGAGCTGTTTTTT. The rearrangement joins TRBV7-9 to TRBJ2-2; maybe TRBD1 (6 bases). Germline assignment: CDR1 SEHNR and CDR2 FQNEAQ (reference sequence). The ends were cut back, 4 bases at V and 6 bases at J, with 15 bases in the middle. There are 15 residues in the CDR3.

The chain couples TRBV28 to TRBJ2-5, with D possibly being TRBD2 (6 bases). Germline values: CDR1 MDHEN, CDR2 SYDVKM. V was clipped by 7 bases and J by 5 bases, with 20 bases between them. This CDR3 contains 15 residues. CDR3 protein: CASNKQVLAGETQYF. DNA of the CDR3: TGTGCCAGCAACAAGCAAGTACTAGCAGGCGAGACCCAGTACTTC.

This chain joins TRBV12-3 or TRBV12-4 and TRBJ1-1; 7 bases align to TRBD1. The V and J ends lost 6 bases and 4 bases, in that order; junction bases with no gene match: 5. The CDR3 extends over 13 amino acids. CDR3 nucleotide sequence: TGTGCCAGCAGAACGACAGGGAGCACTGAAGCTTTCTTT. Its translation: CASRTTGSTEAFF.

The rearrangement joins TRBV2 to TRBJ2-5; TRBD1 matches 9 bases. There are 14 residues in the CDR3. Germline CDR1 SNHLY, CDR2 FYNNEI. Unmatched junction bases numbered 5, after V lost 5 bases and J lost 4 bases. CDR3 loop: CASSTAGQGETQYF. In nucleotides, the CDR3 is TGTGCCAGCAGTACAGCGGGACAGGGAGAGACCCAGTACTTC.

This clone was observed a single time. The chain has TRBV7-3 and TRBJ2-1; 10 bases are shared with TRBD1. Germline loops: CDR1 SGHTA, CDR2 FQGTGA. This CDR3 spans 15 amino acids. The V segment lost 3 bases and the J segment 10 bases; nucleotides outside the gene matches: 9. The CDR3 is CASSFGQGVTREQFF. CDR3 nucleotide sequence: TGTGCCAGCAGCTTTGGACAGGGGGTTACAAGGGAGCAGTTCTTC. The entire variable domain, with the rest obtained from reference TRBV7-3 and TRBJ2-1, is as follows: GAGVSQTPSNKVTEKGKYVELRCDPISGHTALYWYRQSLGQGPEFLIYFQGTGAADDSGLPNDRFFAVRPEGSVSTLKIQRTERGDSAVYLCASSFGQGVTREQFFGPGTRLTVL.

This rearrangement joins TRBV20-1 to TRBJ1-2; D is unresolved. Germline V gene lookup returns CDR1 DFQATT and CDR2 SNEGSKA (reference sequence). The CDR3 spans 14 residues. V lost 3 bases to trimming and J lost 2 bases, with 13 bases between them. CDR3 loop: CSASSSAVNYGYTF. The DNA of the CDR3 is TGCAGTGCTAGTTCGTCGGCGGTAAACTATGGCTACACCTTC.

The rearrangement uses TRBV11-2 and TRBJ2-1; 11 bases are a match to TRBD2. Germline V gene lookup returns CDR1 SGHAT and CDR2 FQNNGV. CDR3 length: 15 amino acids. J lost 10 bases, V lost 5 bases, and 10 bases had no gene match. The CDR3 nucleotides are TGTGCCAGCAGCCCCGAACTAGCGGGAGCGTTAGAGCAGTTCTTC. Amino acid sequence: CASSPELAGALEQFF.

V is TRBV28 and J is TRBJ2-1; D is possibly TRBD2 (6 bases). V was shortened by 5 bases and J by 4 bases, with 21 bases between the two germline ends. From germline, CDR1 is MDHEN and CDR2 SYDVKM. This CDR3 has 17 amino acids. In DNA form, the CDR3 reads TGTGCCAGCAGTCCTCGGGAGAATTCGCTGTGGTACAATGAGCAGTTCTTC. As protein: CASSPRENSLWYNEQFF.

The rearrangement joins TRBV28 to TRBJ2-7, with D perhaps TRBD1 or TRBD2 (7 bases each). Looked up from germline, CDR1 is MDHEN and CDR2 is SYDVKM. This CDR3 is 14 amino acids long. Trimming took off 6 bases at V and 4 bases at J, with 16 bases between the two ends. The CDR3 reads CASSQGGSLYEQYF. The CDR3 DNA sequence: TGTGCCAGCAGCCAGGGGGGGAGCCTTTACGAGCAGTACTTC.

This chain connects TRBV12-3 or TRBV12-4 to TRBJ1-5; D remains ambiguous. The V end lost 6 bases, the J end lost 2 bases, and 8 bases lay between the germline ends. The CDR3 consists of 13 residues. CDR3 DNA: TGTGCCAGCAGCCAGACGGGCAATCAGCCCCAGCATTTT. This codes for CASSQTGNQPQHF.

This clone was counted once. The chain combines TRBV3-1 (or the pseudogene TRBV3-2) with TRBJ2-5, with 8 positions matching TRBD1. CDR3 length: 13 amino acids. Germline loops: CDR1 LGHDT, CDR2 YNNKEL (reference sequence). Unmatched junction bases numbered 2, after V lost 3 bases and J lost 5 bases. The CDR3 loop is CASSHRQGETQYF. In DNA, the CDR3 is TGTGCCAGCAGCCACCGACAGGGGGAGACCCAGTACTTC.

A few counts support this clone. This rearrangement joins TRBV29-1 to TRBJ1-4; 7 nucleotides agree with TRBD1. The V gene's germline CDR1 is SQVTM and CDR2 ANQGSEA. This CDR3 region has 13 residues. J was trimmed by 7 bases and V by 7 bases; bases with no gene match: 9. CDR3 in DNA: TGCAGCGCCGCCCGGACAGGAGGTGAAAAACTGTTTTTT. Its translation is CSAARTGGEKLFF. The full variable domain, completed using reference TRBV29-1 and TRBJ1-4, is SAVISQKPSRDICQRGTSLTIQCQVDSQVTMMFWYRQQPGQSLTLIATANQGSEATYESGFVIDKFPISRPNLTFSTLTVSNMSPEDSSIYLCSAARTGGEKLFFGSGTQLSVL.

J is TRBJ1-5 and V is TRBV24-1; 7 bases line up with TRBD1. Germline V gene lookup returns CDR1 KGHDR and CDR2 SFDVKD. Trimming at V came to 6 bases and at J to 5 bases, leaving 6 bases not matched to a gene. The CDR3 sequence is 14 residues long. The CDR3 spells CATSPRGRDQPQHF. The CDR3 region has the DNA TGTGCCACCAGTCCTAGGGGGCGGGATCAGCCCCAGCATTTT.

This chain connects TRBV6-5 to TRBJ2-1, with D possibly being TRBD1 (5 bases). V lost 6 bases and J 0 bases, leaving 9 bases between the germline ends. In germline, CDR1 is MNHEY, CDR2 SVGAGI. This CDR3 has 14 amino acids. The CDR3 loop is CASRYRYSYNEQFF. The CDR3 DNA is TGTGCCAGCAGATACAGGTACTCCTACAATGAGCAGTTCTTC.

The chain couples TRBV9 to TRBJ2-1; D is unclear. The CDR3 contains 16 residues. V shed 3 bases and J shed 1 base, with 14 bases lying between them. CDR1 and CDR2 (germline): SGDLS, YYNGEE. The CDR3 DNA is TGTGCCAGCAGCGGAGCAGCAGGAAGATCCTACAATGAGCAGTTCTTC. The encoded protein is CASSGAAGRSYNEQFF.

The rearrangement links TRBV11-3 to TRBJ2-1; 10 bases match TRBD2. J gave up 3 bases and V 6 bases, and 5 bases lay outside the gene matches. CDR1 and CDR2 from the germline V gene are SGHNT and YENEEA. The CDR3 length is 15 residues. This CDR3 reads CASSFGTSDYNEQFF. The DNA of the CDR3 is TGTGCCAGCAGTTTCGGGACTAGCGACTACAATGAGCAGTTCTTC. The variable domain in full, completed from reference TRBV11-3 and TRBJ2-1, reads EAGVVQSPRYKIIEKKQPVAFWCNPISGHNTLYWYLQNLGQGPELLIRYENEEAVDDSQLPKDRFSAERLKGVDSTLKIQPAELGDSAVYLCASSFGTSDYNEQFFGPGTRLTVL.

The chain carries TRBV7-9 and TRBJ2-1, with a possible D match to TRBD2 (6 bases). V lost 4 bases to trimming and J lost 0 bases, with 22 bases between them. Germline V gene lookup returns CDR1 SEHNR and CDR2 FQNEAQ (reference sequence). There are 19 residues in the CDR3. CDR3 protein: CASSSRARSSASSYNEQFF. CDR3 in DNA: TGTGCCAGCAGCTCCCGGGCACGCTCTAGCGCAAGCTCCTACAATGAGCAGTTCTTC.

The chain combines TRBV28 with TRBJ2-7; 7 bases match TRBD1. Per the germline V gene, CDR1 is MDHEN and CDR2 is SYDVKM. The CDR3 has 16 amino acids. V shed 2 bases, J shed 4 bases, and the junction held 11 bases outside the gene matches. The CDR3 region has the DNA TGTGCCAGCAGTTTAGCGTCCGGGACAGCTCGGTACGAGCAGTACTTC. As protein: CASSLASGTARYEQYF.

This clone was counted once. The V call is TRBV18, the J call TRBJ2-3; D is unresolved. The CDR3 is 14 residues long. Deletions cut 2 bases from V and 2 bases from J, with 8 bases between. Looked up from germline, CDR1 is KGHSH and CDR2 is LQKENI. In DNA, the CDR3 is TGTGCCAGCTCACCAGAGAGATTCACAGATACGCAGTATTTT. Amino acid sequence: CASSPERFTDTQYF.

This clone was recorded only once. The J gene is TRBJ2-7, the V gene TRBV7-9; TRBD2 aligns across 10 bases. Germline CDR1 is SEHNR and CDR2 is FQNEAQ (reference sequence). The CDR3 loop spans 15 amino acids. V gave up 5 bases and J gave up 5 bases; unmatched junction bases: 9. The CDR3 nucleotides are TGTGCCAGCAGCCCGTACGGACTAGCGGAAAACGAGCAGTACTTC. Translated: CASSPYGLAENEQYF.